The source of this TCR beta chain is a study of T cells expressing NK-cell markers. TCRdb reprocessed the 5' RACE reads, keeping one entry per CDR3 protein, no DNA. Its listing shows fewer than 18,000 distinct CDR3 sequences. The CDR3 sequence is 14 residues long. CDR1 is DFQATT, CDR2 SNEGSKA, per germline (reference sequence). Material: blood T cells: a sorted CD56 or NKG2C T cell subset, CD4+ or CD8+ T cells, or bulk PBMC T cells (not recorded which). The J gene is TRBJ1-1, the V gene TRBV20-1. The clonotype was recovered from a man aged 18-70 years in good health. The CDR3 spells CSAREGGPLTRAFF.